This T cell receptor (beta chain) was profiled in a study of monozygotic twins with inflammatory bowel disease (dated by TCRdb to about 2019). Notes on the research overall: In total, about 28 monozygotic twin pairs made up the full study: 19 Danish pairs, all IBD-discordant, plus nine German pairs, of which four were IBD-concordant and five were IBD-discordant. Disease-associated traits were sought mainly through comparisons between IBD patients and their genetically identical healthy co-twins within discordant pairs. Each individual had, on average, about 151 000 unique TCRalpha sequences and 181 000 unique TCRbeta sequences available for analysis. Study-level results and caveats: A decrease in TCRbeta repertoire diversity, as measured by inverse Simpson index, was observed in IBD patients compared with their healthy co-twins. Different T cell subtypes could not be distinguished in the analysis. Repertoire similarity did not differ between concordant and discordant twins, which could be due to limited statistical power. Differing immunosuppressive treatments among patients may have added background noise and inter-individual variability to the repertoires. Compared with healthy twins, IBD patients had fewer clonotypes in common with other individuals, a difference most pronounced in patients showing signs of disease activity. The results gave no support for a single strong signal or clonotype linked to IBD.

Libraries were prepared through 5' RACE. Preparation of each TCR library used approximately 3,500 ng of total RNA. For each sample, cDNA synthesis was carried out in eight separate reactions using SMARTScribe reverse transcriptase. During cDNA synthesis, template switching was used to introduce unique molecular identifiers that contained a 6-nucleotide sample barcode. TCRalpha and TCRbeta cDNA was amplified in two nested PCRs of 16 and 9 cycles, and bead purification was carried out after each PCR. Before amplification, the cDNA was treated with uracil DNA-glycosylase and purified using the QIAquick PCR purification kit. In the second PCR, Illumina TruSeq-compatible adapters and sample-specific barcodes were added. Library quality and concentration were checked on TapeStation and Qubit, and libraries were pooled at 5 to 6.5 ng each. Sequencing of pooled libraries was carried out on an Illumina HiSeq2500 single-index Rapid Run using 2 x 100 bp reads and custom sequencing primers. Per the authors' processing: MiGEC version 1.2.6 was used for UMI-based consensus assembly, which corrected PCR and sequencing errors. V(D)J alignment, clonotype assembly and CDR3 extraction were performed with MiXCR version 2.1.1. Normalisation of gene usage, clonotype sharing and MAIT/NKT TCR abundance was achieved by analysing the top 1000, 10 000 and 20 000 clonotypes per sample. After downsampling to 27 000 UMIs, diversity was calculated as the inverse Simpson index using the vegan R package. Statistical testing used paired Mann-Whitney U tests on the discordant twin pairs and applied Benjamini-Hochberg correction for multiple testing. Reprocessed by TCRdb, the reads give a single entry per CDR3 protein sequence, without DNA. These V and J calls rely on TCRdb rather than the paper's analysis. This sample's table has entries for some 300,000 distinct CDR3 sequences. The ten most abundant clones make up approximately 5.4% of the sample.

From each donor, a roughly 2.3 ml peripheral blood sample was collected into PAXgene tubes and stored at -80 degrees C. Total RNA was isolated from whole blood with the PAXgene blood miRNA kit on an automated QIAcube, without T cell sorting. Peripheral blood from monozygotic twin pairs who were concordant or discordant for inflammatory bowel disease underwent deep TCRalpha and TCRbeta repertoire profiling using unique molecular barcoding. Smoking habits were recorded for all twin pairs, with individuals classified as current, former or never smokers. CDR1 and CDR2 were assigned from the germline V gene as KGHSH and LQKENI. The CDR3 goes from the cysteine to the phenylalanine over 16 residues. Only the protein sequence is given. Remarks on this clonotype: There is no known antigen for this receptor.

The TCR originated in a human donor with ulcerative colitis or Crohn's disease, or a healthy co-twin of an affected twin (not recorded which). The sequenced sample consisted of blood. The chain is encoded by TRBV18 joined to TRBJ1-5; no DNA is available, so the TRBD1 call from TCRdb remains unchecked. The CDR3 loop reads CASSPPGTGKGQPQHF.